This TCR beta chain was identified during a study of tumor and adjacent non-tumor tissue in lung cancer. At the level of the study: Patients were aged roughly 30 to 76, nine to eleven men and about five women, stage I to III. Findings and caveats of the study: TCR diversity was significantly greater in tumor than normal lung tissue.

The template was RNA from unsorted bulk tissue. Details on this clonotype: The antigen is undetermined. A single base separates this from a much larger clone, so it may be a read error.

Germline V lookup: CDR1 SQVTM, CDR2 ANQGSEA. The CDR3 is 11 residues long. Losses at the gene ends were 7 bases for V and 5 bases for J; bases not matched to a gene: 4. TCRbeta libraries were built with three rounds of nested PCR, modified from ARM-PCR. TCRdb fed the multiplex PCR reads into MiXCR, producing one record per CDR3 protein. The data contain 200,000 to 250,000 distinct CDR3 sequences, 71% of them singletons. The sample comprised lung tumor tissue. This sequence joins TRBV29-1 and TRBJ1-2, with 7 bases lining up with TRBD1. The TCR was taken from a man in his 60s with non-small cell lung cancer. The CDR3 sequence: CSAWDRYGYTF. CDR3 coding DNA: TGCAGCGCTTGGGACAGATATGGCTACACCTTC.